The clone carrying this TCR beta chain was seen more than once but under ten times. Its antigen is still unknown. The data derive from a study of beta chain features in type 1 diabetes. Study-wide results and limits: Lower insertion and higher deletion counts appeared at VDJ junctions in type 1 diabetes patients. Healthy donors had naive, central memory and Treg TCRB repertoires that appeared less similar than those seen among patients.

CDR3 length equals 17 residues. The germline V gene has CDR1 SGHAT and CDR2 FQNNGV. Deletions cut 5 bases from V and 4 bases from J, with 24 bases between. The authors reverse transcribed all of the isolated RNA, so sequencing captured expressed TCRB transcripts. The table came from immunoSEQ multiplex PCR; TCRdb's copy has only in-frame clones and leaves some out. The data show 970,000 or so clones, with 17% seen just once and about 0.025% held by the top ten. Sequencing was carried out using naive CD4+ T cells from blood. The source is a woman younger than 35 in good health. This rearrangement joins TRBV11-2 to TRBJ2-7, with D tentatively TRBD1 or TRBD2 (6 bases each). The CDR3 DNA is TGTGCCAGCAGCATACAGGGCGGCGGGGTTAAGGGTTACGAGCAGTACTTC. Translation gives CASSIQGGGVKGYEQYF.